The next 24 T cell receptor beta chains were all read from a single sample in a study of response to subunit inactivated influenza vaccine. TCRdb re-called the RT-PCR reads with MiXCR, one entry per CDR3 protein. This sample has fewer than 700,000 distinct CDR3 sequences, with 10% to 15% found just once. The starting material was PBMCs from blood, obtained around seven weeks after vaccination. Every receptor here comes from a man in his fifties who received an inactivated influenza vaccine.

V is TRBV6-1 and J is TRBJ1-4; 8 bases map to TRBD1. With V trimmed by 5 bases and J by 15 bases, 26 bases remained unmatched. Germline V gene sequence: CDR1 MNHNS, CDR2 SASEGT. The CDR3 covers 18 residues. CDR3 loop: CASSSQGAGWSTNEELFF. For the CDR3, the DNA is TGTGCCAGCAGTAGTCAGGGGGCAGGTTGGTCGACTAATGAAGAATTGTTTTTT.

This clonotype was counted a few times. J is TRBJ2-5 and V is TRBV28; 8 nucleotides match TRBD1. With V trimmed by 1 base and J by 2 bases, 12 bases remained unmatched. Germline CDR1 MDHEN, CDR2 SYDVKM. CDR3 length equals 18 residues. This CDR3 reads CASSLLVSVGQGQETQYF. CDR3 sequence (DNA): TGTGCCAGCAGTTTATTGGTGTCAGTCGGACAGGGTCAAGAGACCCAGTACTTC.

This chain joins TRBV5-6 and TRBJ2-1, with TRBD2 matching over 7 bases. This CDR3 region has 19 residues. The trim removed 0 bases at V and 2 bases at J, leaving 14 bases unmatched. Per the germline V gene, CDR1 is SGHDT and CDR2 is YYEEEE. This CDR3 reads CASSLALAGVSIAYNEQFF. CDR3 coding DNA: TGTGCCAGCAGCTTGGCCTTGGCGGGAGTGTCCATAGCCTACAATGAGCAGTTCTTC. The full variable domain, completed using reference TRBV5-6 and TRBJ2-1, is DAGVTQSPTHLIKTRGQQVTLRCSPKSGHDTVSWYQQALGQGPQFIFQYYEEEERQRGNFPDRFSGHQFPNYSSELNVNALLLGDSALYLCASSLALAGVSIAYNEQFFGPGTRLTVL.

This clonotype was seen a few times. The gene calls are TRBV12-3 or TRBV12-4 and TRBJ1-6; TRBD1 might be the D (5 bases). CDR3 length equals 15 residues. V gave up 6 bases and J gave up 4 bases, with 13 bases separating them. In DNA form, the CDR3 reads TGTGCCAGCAGACGACAGAGTACATATAATTCACCCCTCCACTTT. Protein product: CASRRQSTYNSPLHF.

The chain has TRBV4-2 and TRBJ1-6; tentatively, D is TRBD1 (5 bases). The germline gives CDR1 LGHNA, CDR2 YNFKEQ. CDR3 length equals 13 residues. V lost 3 bases and J 16 bases, leaving 16 bases between the germline ends. The CDR3 DNA follows: TGTGCCAGCAGCCAGGGGACCTCCCAGCGTCTCCACTTT. It specifies CASSQGTSQRLHF.

J is TRBJ2-1 and V is TRBV20-1; D perhaps matches TRBD2 (5 bases). Germline CDR1 DFQATT, CDR2 SNEGSKA (reference sequence). Trimming took 2 bases from V and 8 from J, leaving 10 bases between them. This CDR3 comprises 12 residues. Written as DNA, the CDR3 is TGCAGTGCTAGAAGGACTGTAGATGAGCAGTTCTTC. This encodes CSARRTVDEQFF.

V gene TRBV12-3 or TRBV12-4 combines with J gene TRBJ1-1; D gene unclear. The V and J ends lost 6 bases and 1 base respectively, with 15 bases between them. The CDR3 covers 15 residues. The CDR3 protein is CASSPWARQNTEAFF. The CDR3 region has the DNA TGTGCCAGCAGCCCCTGGGCGAGACAGAACACTGAAGCTTTCTTT.

This clonotype was observed a few times. The CDR3 here is CASSHVFGQGASYEQYF. In DNA form, the CDR3 reads TGTGCCAGCAGCCACGTATTTGGACAGGGAGCCTCCTACGAGCAGTACTTC. V is TRBV3-1 and J is TRBJ2-7; TRBD1 matches 8 bases. Germline lookup yields CDR1 LGHDT and CDR2 YNNKEL (reference sequence). V gave up 3 bases and J gave up 0 bases; unmatched junction bases: 10. The CDR3 covers 17 residues.

The CDR3 nucleotides are TGTGCCAGCAGCGTATGGGACAGGTCCTACGAGCAGTACTTC. It translates to CASSVWDRSYEQYF. V and J are TRBV9 and TRBJ2-7; TRBD1 agrees at 8 bases. The length of the CDR3 is 14 residues. V was pared by 1 base and J by 1 base, with 1 base of the junction left unmatched. Germline V gene data show CDR1 as SGDLS and CDR2 as YYNGEE.

The chain is built from TRBV6-5 and TRBJ2-4; D is uncertain. Per germline, CDR1 MNHEY and CDR2 SVGAGI. CDR3 length: 15 amino acids. The ends were cut back, 4 bases at V and 5 bases at J, with 15 bases in the middle. CDR3 in amino acids: CASSLRLHSQNIQYF. DNA for the CDR3: TGTGCCAGCAGTTTGCGACTGCATTCGCAAAACATTCAGTACTTC.

This clonotype was counted many times. The gene calls are TRBV20-1 and TRBJ1-5; D gene uncertain. The CDR3 totals 14 residues. Trimming took 1 base from V and 4 from J, leaving 11 bases between them. The germline CDR1 and CDR2 sequences are DFQATT and SNEGSKA (reference sequence). The CDR3 loop reads CSARVERPNQPQHF. The CDR3 coding sequence is TGCAGTGCTAGAGTTGAGCGACCTAATCAGCCCCAGCATTTT.

Many counts were recorded for this clonotype. This chain connects TRBV20-1 to TRBJ2-1; 11 bases map to TRBD2. The germline V gene encodes CDR1 DFQATT and CDR2 SNEGSKA (reference sequence). V dropped 3 bases and J dropped 4; count of bases not matched to a gene: 2. CDR3 length equals 14 residues. The chain's CDR3 is CSARGLAAYNEQFF. In DNA, the CDR3 is TGCAGTGCTAGGGGACTAGCGGCTTACAATGAGCAGTTCTTC.

This clonotype came up many times. The rearrangement uses TRBV12-3 or TRBV12-4 and TRBJ2-2; a possible D gene is TRBD1 (6 bases). V was pared by 2 bases and J by 0 bases, with 10 bases between. This CDR3 is 16 amino acids long. The CDR3 is CASSLYRASNTGELFF. CDR3 in DNA: TGTGCCAGCAGTTTATACAGGGCCTCGAACACCGGGGAGCTGTTTTTT.

The chain is built from TRBV12-3 or TRBV12-4 and TRBJ2-3; 7 nucleotides line up with TRBD2. The CDR3 length is 18 residues. V lost 7 bases and J lost 4; bases outside the gene matches: 20. The DNA of the CDR3 is TGTGCCAGCATTCGGGGTCTTACTATTGGCGGGGGAGCAGATACGCAGTATTTT. Its protein is CASIRGLTIGGGADTQYF.

The CDR3 DNA is TGTGCCAGCAGGACCCCGGGACAGGCCTACAATGAGCAGTTCTTC. Protein product: CASRTPGQAYNEQFF. V and J are TRBV2 and TRBJ2-1; 8 bases match TRBD1. This CDR3 has 15 residues. V lost 6 bases to trimming and J lost 2 bases; unmatched junction nucleotides: 6. Germline-derived CDR1 and CDR2 are SNHLY and FYNNEI.

A few counts support this clonotype. V gene TRBV4-3 combines with J gene TRBJ2-1; TRBD1 aligns across 7 bases. Germline V gene lookup returns CDR1 LGHNA and CDR2 YSLEER. V was clipped by 0 bases and J by 2 bases; unmatched bases: 7. This CDR3 is 17 amino acids long. CDR3: CASSQDLVQGAYNEQFF. The CDR3, as DNA: TGCGCCAGCAGCCAAGATCTAGTCCAGGGGGCCTACAATGAGCAGTTCTTC.

This clonotype was picked up a small number of times. The gene calls are TRBV7-6 and TRBJ1-2; D might be TRBD1 (5 bases). The V gene's germline CDR1 is SGHVS and CDR2 FNYEAQ. The ends were cut back, 0 bases at V and 4 bases at J, with 18 bases in the middle. The CDR3 consists of 17 residues. This CDR3 reads CASSLAEGFGVPYGYTF. The CDR3 DNA reads as TGTGCCAGCAGCTTAGCAGAGGGGTTCGGGGTCCCCTATGGCTACACCTTC.

The chain combines TRBV5-5 with TRBJ2-7; TRBD1 matches 7 bases. Trimming cost V 1 base and J 5 bases; bases outside gene matches: 12. The CDR3 is 16 residues long. Germline-derived CDR1 and CDR2 are SGHKS and YYEKEE (reference sequence). CDR3 nucleotides: TGTGCCAGCAGCTTGTTCGTTCTGGGGACAGTCGACGAGCAGTACTTC. The encoded protein is CASSLFVLGTVDEQYF.

J is TRBJ2-7 and V is TRBV6-7; D is undetermined. TRBV6-7 is an open reading frame whose function is uncertain. Deletions cut 0 bases from V and 3 bases from J, with 15 bases between. The CDR3 consists of 16 residues. Here the CDR3 reads CASSYSKASLGYEQYF. The CDR3 nucleotides are TGTGCCAGCAGTTACTCGAAGGCTTCGTTAGGCTACGAGCAGTACTTC.

This chain connects TRBV11-3 to TRBJ2-1; 7 bases map to TRBD2. The CDR3 has 15 amino acids. V gave up 5 bases and J gave up 8 bases; unmatched junction bases: 12. The germline V gene has CDR1 SGHNT and CDR2 YENEEA. CDR3 DNA: TGTGCCAGCAGCGTTAGGGTAGCGGGTGTCGATGAGCAGTTCTTC. Its protein is CASSVRVAGVDEQFF.

The rearrangement uses TRBV4-1 and TRBJ2-7, with 8 bases matching TRBD1. This CDR3 is built from 17 residues. From germline, CDR1 is MGHRA and CDR2 YSYEKL. V lost 4 bases to trimming and J lost 1 base; unmatched junction nucleotides: 12. The CDR3 sequence: CASSRGQGSGSSYEQYF. The CDR3 DNA reads TGCGCCAGCAGCCGTGGACAGGGATCGGGCTCATCCTACGAGCAGTACTTC.

The table lists this clonotype with a few counts. The chain links TRBV7-2 to TRBJ1-2; D unclear. The germline gives CDR1 SGHTA, CDR2 FQGNSA. Trimming took 7 bases from V and 6 from J, leaving 15 bases between them. The CDR3 consists of 13 residues. In DNA form, the CDR3 reads TGTGCCAGCAACTCGAGGGATAGGGATGGCTACACCTTC. It is translated as CASNSRDRDGYTF.

This clonotype was observed many times. The rearrangement joins TRBV20-1 to TRBJ2-7, with D perhaps matching TRBD2 (5 bases). The germline gives CDR1 DFQATT, CDR2 SNEGSKA (reference sequence). V was shortened by 0 bases and J by 2 bases, with 8 bases between the two germline ends. The CDR3 is 13 residues long. This CDR3 is CSARDSAAYEQYF. CDR3 DNA: TGCAGTGCTAGAGATAGCGCCGCCTACGAGCAGTACTTC.

The CDR3 sequence is CASSPVGGGADTQYF. DNA for the CDR3: TGTGCCAGCAGTCCCGTCGGGGGGGGGGCAGATACGCAGTATTTT. V usage is TRBV12-3 or TRBV12-4 and J usage is TRBJ2-3; 8 bases match TRBD2. This CDR3 is built from 15 residues. V shed 5 bases, J shed 4 bases, and the junction held 8 bases outside the gene matches.